The 30 T cell receptor beta chains below come from one sample, sequenced in a study of blood T cell repertoires in COVID-19. Sequencing was performed with immunoSEQ multiplex PCR; in TCRdb, only in-frame clones are kept and a portion is missing. Altogether 200,000 to 250,000 clones are present, approximately 80% being singletons, with the ten largest covering around 7.8%. Sequencing was done on a sample of peripheral blood. Receptors were obtained from a woman of 80 years or more with COVID-19, enrolled during active disease.

V and J are TRBV18 and TRBJ1-6, with 8 bases lining up with TRBD1. Germline loops: CDR1 KGHSH, CDR2 LQKENI. The CDR3 length is 15 residues. V was pared by 5 bases and J by 11 bases, with 11 bases of the junction left unmatched. CDR3 DNA: TGTGCCAGCTCATCAGGACAGGGTGGGCATCCACCCCTCCACTTT. Protein: CASSSGQGGHPPLHF.

V is TRBV4-2 and J is TRBJ1-2, with no clear D. The V gene's germline CDR1 is LGHNA and CDR2 YNFKEQ. Trimming shortened V by 4 bases and J by 3 bases, and 21 bases separated the two germline ends. The CDR3 runs to 17 residues. CDR3 region: CASSPQVKSIGDYGYTF. CDR3 in DNA: TGTGCCAGCAGCCCCCAGGTGAAAAGTATAGGCGACTATGGCTACACCTTC.

The gene calls are TRBV7-9 and TRBJ2-3; no firm D call. Germline lookup yields CDR1 SEHNR and CDR2 FQNEAQ (reference sequence). The CDR3 consists of 15 residues. Trimming stripped 5 bases from V and 3 bases from J, with 15 bases between. The CDR3: CASSRARTGTDTQYF. The DNA for the CDR3 is TGTGCCAGCAGCCGTGCACGAACGGGTACAGATACGCAGTATTTT.

The rearrangement links TRBV7-9 to TRBJ2-7; perhaps TRBD1 as D (5 bases). This CDR3 contains 12 residues. The V and J ends lost 5 bases and 5 bases respectively, with 10 bases between them. Germline CDR1 is SEHNR and CDR2 is FQNEAQ (reference sequence). The CDR3 region has the DNA TGTGCCAGCAGCCTCCTACAGGACGAGCAGTACTTC. Translating gives CASSLLQDEQYF.

This chain links TRBV5-1 with TRBJ1-4; a weak D match, TRBD1 (5 bases). Germline V CDR1 and CDR2: SGHRS, YFSETQ. The CDR3 length is 15 residues. Trimming removed 0 bases from V and 7 bases from J, with 13 bases in between. The CDR3 region is CASSLGGGAPEKLFF. The DNA for the CDR3 is TGCGCCAGCAGCTTGGGGGGCGGGGCGCCTGAAAAACTGTTTTTT.

This clone showed up many times. This chain joins TRBV29-1 and TRBJ2-1; TRBD1 matches 11 bases. This CDR3 contains 14 residues. V lost 4 bases to trimming and J lost 6 bases; unmatched junction nucleotides: 5. Looked up from germline, CDR1 is SQVTM and CDR2 is ANQGSEA. The DNA for the CDR3 is TGCAGCGTTGTTCGGACAGGGGGCTTCAATGAGCAGTTCTTC. Its protein product is CSVVRTGGFNEQFF.

This sequence joins TRBV18 and TRBJ2-3; the match to TRBD2 covers 8 bases. Looked up from germline, CDR1 is KGHSH and CDR2 is LQKENI. The CDR3 contains 15 residues. The V gene end was trimmed by 6 bases and the J gene end by 2 bases; junction bases not matched to a gene: 7. The CDR3 DNA reads as TGTGCCAGCTCCCGCCAGCGGGGGACCACAGATACGCAGTATTTT. Translation: CASSRQRGTTDTQYF.

Note on this clone: Other DNA sequences from this sample encode an identical CDR3 as well. The gene calls are TRBV18 and TRBJ2-1, with D perhaps matching TRBD2 (6 bases). The length of the CDR3 is 14 residues. Trimming cost V 3 bases and J 0 bases, with 6 bases left between them. Germline assignment: CDR1 KGHSH and CDR2 LQKENI. CDR3 DNA: TGTGCCAGCTCACCGGGACTCTCCTACAATGAGCAGTTCTTC. It codes for CASSPGLSYNEQFF.

There are many counts of this clone. The V call is TRBV4-1, the J call TRBJ1-6; D not resolved. This CDR3 contains 17 residues. With 1 base removed from V and 0 bases from J, the gap between germline ends came to 10 bases. CDR1 and CDR2 from the germline V gene are MGHRA and YSYEKL. The CDR3 DNA follows: TGCGCCAGCAGCCAAGTCGAGCGAAGCTCCTATAATTCACCCCTCCACTTT. This translates into CASSQVERSSYNSPLHF.

Worth noting for this clone: An end of the junction does not agree with germline; a read error may underlie this. This chain joins TRBV6-5 and TRBJ1-1; perhaps TRBD1 as D (5 bases). The CDR3 length is 13 residues. Per the germline V gene, CDR1 is MNHEY and CDR2 is SVGAGI. The CDR3 DNA follows: TGTGCCAGCAGTTACGCAGGGAACCCTGAAGCTTTCTTT. It encodes CASSYAGNPEAFF.

The count of this clone is one. The chain uses TRBV7-9 and TRBJ1-1; D unclear. V was shortened by 0 bases and J by 5 bases, with 7 bases between the two germline ends. The CDR3 extends over 13 amino acids. CDR1 is SEHNR and CDR2 is FQNEAQ in the germline V gene (reference sequence). The CDR3 coding sequence is TGTGCCAGCAGCTTAGCGAGGGAAACTGAAGCTTTCTTT. It encodes CASSLARETEAFF.

This chain uses TRBV27 with TRBJ2-1, with 8 bases that match TRBD2. V lost 6 bases, J lost 5 bases, and 12 bases stayed unmatched. This CDR3 has 16 amino acids. The germline CDR1 and CDR2 sequences are MNHEY and SMNVEV (reference sequence). CDR3 DNA sequence: TGTGCCAGCAGCCGTATTACTAGCGGAGTACACAATGAGCAGTTCTTC. It codes for CASSRITSGVHNEQFF.

J is TRBJ1-1 and V is TRBV27, with 8 bases fitting TRBD1. This CDR3 is built from 16 residues. Germline CDR1 is MNHEY and CDR2 is SMNVEV (reference sequence). Trimming removed 4 bases from V and 6 bases from J; junction bases left unmatched: 13. The CDR3 loop is CASSSDRAGLGAEAFF. The CDR3, as DNA: TGTGCCAGCAGTTCGGACAGGGCGGGGTTAGGCGCTGAAGCTTTCTTT.

The chain joins TRBV5-1 to TRBJ2-7; possible D gene TRBD1, 5 bases. The V end lost 4 bases, the J end lost 2 bases, and 10 bases lay between the germline ends. From germline, CDR1 is SGHRS and CDR2 YFSETQ. The CDR3 is made up of 13 amino acids. The CDR3 DNA follows: TGCGCCAGCAGCATTAGGGGTGCCTACGAGCAGTACTTC. Translated, it gives CASSIRGAYEQYF. Full variable domain (outside the CDR3, taken from reference TRBV5-1 and TRBJ2-7): KAGVTQTPRYLIKTRGQQVTLSCSPISGHRSVSWYQQTPGQGLQFLFEYFSETQRNKGNFPGRFSGRQFSNSRSEMNVSTLELGDSALYLCASSIRGAYEQYFGPGTRLTVT.

There are a few counts of this clone. The chain recombines TRBV20-1 with TRBJ2-6; TRBD1 might be the D (5 bases). CDR1 and CDR2 from the germline V gene are DFQATT and SNEGSKA (reference sequence). Trimming took off 3 bases at V and 4 bases at J, with 13 bases between the two ends. The CDR3 consists of 15 residues. CDR3 nucleotide sequence: TGCAGTGCTAGTCCCAGGGTTGCCGGGGCCAACGTCCTGACTTTC. Its translation: CSASPRVAGANVLTF.

The rearrangement links TRBV3-1 (or the pseudogene TRBV3-2) to TRBJ2-5, with 8 nucleotides matching TRBD2. CDR3 length: 15 residues. Germline CDR1 reads LGHDT; CDR2 reads YNNKEL (reference sequence). Trimming took 0 bases from V and 9 from J; bases not matched to a gene: 9. CDR3 DNA: TGTGCCAGCAGCCAAGACACTAGCGGATCCTGGGCCCAGTACTTC. Translating it yields CASSQDTSGSWAQYF.

In this sample, this clone turned up a few times. The gene calls are TRBV28 and TRBJ1-4; 7 positions match TRBD1. CDR3 size: 13 residues. V lost 9 bases, J lost 4 bases, and 5 bases stayed unmatched. Germline V CDR1 and CDR2: MDHEN, SYDVKM. CDR3 in DNA: TGTGCCAGTCGGGACAGTCGTAATGAAAAACTGTTTTTT. It is translated as CASRDSRNEKLFF. The variable domain in full, with the rest retrieved from reference TRBV28 and TRBJ1-4, is DVKVTQSSRYLVKRTGEKVFLECVQDMDHENMFWYRQDPGLGLRLIYFSYDVKMKEKGDIPEGYSVSREKKERFSLILESASTNQTSMYLCASRDSRNEKLFFGSGTQLSVL.

The gene calls are TRBV4-2 and TRBJ2-5; 8 nucleotides match TRBD2. The J segment lost 4 bases and the V segment lost 0 bases, leaving 4 bases of the junction unmatched. The CDR3 runs 15 residues. The V gene's germline CDR1 is LGHNA and CDR2 YNFKEQ. CDR3 in amino acids: CASSQDSGGIETQYF. Written as DNA, the CDR3 is TGTGCCAGCAGCCAAGATTCGGGGGGGATAGAGACCCAGTACTTC.

The genes are TRBV28 and TRBJ1-4; D not resolved. Trimming left V 7 bases short and J 7 bases short, with 16 bases between. Germline V gives CDR1 MDHEN, CDR2 SYDVKM. The CDR3 sequence is 14 residues long. The DNA of the CDR3 is TGTGCCAGCAATGGAAGGAGCGGACCTGAAAAACTGTTTTTT. It specifies CASNGRSGPEKLFF.

The CDR3 sequence: CASSLPGTGGYNEQFF. Here the CDR3 DNA reads TGCGCCAGCAGCCTGCCCGGGACAGGGGGATACAATGAGCAGTTCTTC. This chain connects TRBV5-1 to TRBJ2-1; 11 nucleotides line up with TRBD1. Germline V lookup: CDR1 SGHRS, CDR2 YFSETQ. The CDR3 runs 16 residues. With 4 bases clipped from V and 4 bases from J, the junction kept 7 bases outside the gene matches.

The chain joins TRBV6-5 to TRBJ2-5; 9 positions match TRBD2. Germline CDR1 and CDR2: MNHEY and SVGAGI. There are 12 residues in the CDR3. This CDR3 is CMVAGADETQYF. In DNA form, the CDR3 reads TGTATGGTAGCGGGAGCGGACGAGACCCAGTACTTC.

This chain connects TRBV28 to TRBJ1-1, with unresolved D. The germline V and J ends were trimmed by 3 bases and 11 bases, with 16 bases remaining between them. The CDR3 runs to 13 residues. Germline CDR1 reads MDHEN; CDR2 reads SYDVKM. The CDR3 region is CASSFRGPPEAFF. The CDR3 nucleotides are TGTGCCAGCAGTTTTCGCGGCCCCCCCGAGGCTTTCTTT.

The chain uses TRBV5-4 and TRBJ2-3, with 15 positions matching TRBD2. Germline V gives CDR1 SGHNT, CDR2 YYREEE (reference sequence). V trimming: 4 bases; J trimming: 8 bases; junction bases outside the gene matches: 11. The CDR3 sequence is 17 residues long. The CDR3 DNA sequence: TGTGCCAGCAGCCGCGGGACTAGCGGGGGGCCGTCAACTACGCAGTATTTT. Translation: CASSRGTSGGPSTTQYF.

The J gene is TRBJ1-5, the V gene TRBV28, with 7 bases that match TRBD1. The CDR3 has 15 amino acids. With 4 bases clipped from V and 3 bases from J, the junction kept 6 bases outside the gene matches. Per germline, CDR1 MDHEN and CDR2 SYDVKM. The CDR3: CASSWGQSNNQPQHF. CDR3 in DNA: TGTGCCAGCAGTTGGGGACAGTCTAACAATCAGCCCCAGCATTTT. Together with reference TRBV28 and TRBJ1-5, the CDR3 gives the full variable domain: DVKVTQSSRYLVKRTGEKVFLECVQDMDHENMFWYRQDPGLGLRLIYFSYDVKMKEKGDIPEGYSVSREKKERFSLILESASTNQTSMYLCASSWGQSNNQPQHFGDGTRLSIL.

The V call is TRBV7-9, the J call TRBJ2-7, with 7 bases identical to TRBD1. CDR1 and CDR2 from the germline V gene are SEHNR and FQNEAQ (reference sequence). The CDR3 contains 15 residues. V lost 1 base, J lost 4 bases, and 7 bases stayed unmatched. CDR3 DNA: TGTGCCAGCAGCTTAGGACAGGGAAAGGGGTACGAGCAGTACTTC. It is translated as CASSLGQGKGYEQYF.

This clone was observed a handful of times. The V gene is TRBV9, the J gene TRBJ2-7; 9 nucleotides agree with TRBD1. This CDR3 spans 16 amino acids. J gave up 7 bases and V 4 bases, and 15 bases lay outside the gene matches. Per germline, CDR1 SGDLS and CDR2 YYNGEE. The DNA for the CDR3 is TGTGCCAGCAGCCCGACCCCCCAGGGACAGGGTGGTGAGCAGTACTTC. Translation: CASSPTPQGQGGEQYF.

This clone was seen only once. The chain is built from TRBV25-1 and TRBJ1-6; 10 positions match TRBD1. The CDR3 has 15 amino acids. CDR1 MGHDK and CDR2 SYGVNS come from the germline V gene. V was pared by 8 bases and J by 9 bases, with 10 bases of the junction left unmatched. DNA of the CDR3: TGTGCCAGCGTACCTCCGACAGGGGGCCGTTCACCCCTCCACTTT. Translated, it gives CASVPPTGGRSPLHF.

The CDR3 nucleotides are TGTGCCAGCAGCCAAGTCGCTGTGGGACAGAACACTGAAGCTTTCTTT. Its translation: CASSQVAVGQNTEAFF. The chain carries TRBV4-2 and TRBJ1-1, with a weak D call TRBD1 (6 bases). Germline-derived CDR1 and CDR2 are LGHNA and YNFKEQ. There are 16 residues in the CDR3. Trimming stripped 1 base from V and 1 base from J, with 13 bases between.

The V gene is TRBV6-6, the J gene TRBJ1-2, with D possibly matching TRBD1 (5 bases). CDR1 MNHNY and CDR2 SVGAGI come from the germline V gene (reference sequence). The CDR3 sequence is 14 residues long. V lost 0 bases and J lost 0, with 5 bases in between. Here the CDR3 reads CASSYSDTNYGYTF. CDR3 in DNA: TGTGCCAGCAGTTACTCGGACACTAACTATGGCTACACCTTC.

The chain combines TRBV4-1 with TRBJ2-1; possibly TRBD2 for D (7 bases). Germline-derived CDR1 and CDR2 are MGHRA and YSYEKL. This CDR3 region has 17 residues. The germline V and J ends were trimmed by 1 base and 7 bases, with 20 bases remaining between them. This CDR3 is CASSQVSRWGRGNEQFF. The CDR3 DNA reads as TGCGCCAGCAGCCAAGTATCTCGTTGGGGGCGGGGGAATGAGCAGTTCTTC.